A selection of T cell receptor beta chains follows, all from one sample in a study of Graves' ophthalmopathy and Graves' hyperthyroidism. One entry per CDR3 protein results from TCRdb running MiXCR on the multiplex PCR reads. This table has 200,000 to 300,000 distinct CDR3 sequences, around 50% appearing once. What was sequenced was peripheral blood. Receptors were obtained from an adult man with Graves' ophthalmopathy. CDR3s include the opening cysteine and the closing phenylalanine or tryptophan. Each record gives: V gene, CDR3 length, clone size, J gene, D gene, CDR3 protein, CDR3 DNA. A D gene is named only where the DNA matches it firmly. A clone size is listed for some rows: how often the clone was seen (once, few, many), or a class if it is expanded.

v_call: TRBV7-9
cdr3_length: 13
clone_size: NA
j_call: TRBJ2-7
d_call: NA
cdr3_aa: CASSLESLSEQYF
cdr3_nt: TGTGCCAGCAGCTTAGAGTCTTTGAGCGAGCAGTACTTC

v_call: TRBV7-9
cdr3_length: 16
clone_size: NA
j_call: TRBJ2-6
d_call: NA
cdr3_aa: CASSLGPLSGANVLTF
cdr3_nt: TGTGCCAGCAGCTTGGGACCGCTCTCTGGGGCCAACGTCCTGACTTTC

v_call: TRBV10-3
cdr3_length: 16
clone_size: NA
j_call: TRBJ2-7
d_call: NA
cdr3_aa: CASSPSGGAAPYEQYF
cdr3_nt: TGTGCCAGCAGTCCCTCTGGGGGGGCGGCGCCCTACGAGCAGTACTTC

v_call: TRBV2
cdr3_length: 13
clone_size: NA
j_call: TRBJ1-3
d_call: NA
cdr3_aa: CASRTGQGNTIYF
cdr3_nt: TGTGCCAGCAGGACAGGTCAGGGAAACACCATATATTTT

v_call: TRBV20-1
cdr3_length: 11
clone_size: many
j_call: TRBJ1-1
d_call: NA
cdr3_aa: CSPGYLTEAFF
cdr3_nt: TGCAGTCCGGGGTACCTCACTGAAGCTTTCTTT

v_call: TRBV24-1
cdr3_length: 15
clone_size: NA
j_call: TRBJ1-2
d_call: NA
cdr3_aa: CATSDFDGPNYGYTF
cdr3_nt: TGTGCCACCAGTGATTTCGACGGACCTAACTATGGCTACACCTTC

v_call: TRBV5-8
cdr3_length: 15
clone_size: few
j_call: TRBJ2-7
d_call: NA
cdr3_aa: CASSLTERVIHEQYF
cdr3_nt: TGTGCCAGCAGCTTGACCGAAAGGGTGATCCACGAGCAGTACTTC

v_call: TRBV5-1
cdr3_length: 17
clone_size: NA
j_call: TRBJ2-2
d_call: TRBD1
cdr3_aa: CASSWDRGRVNTGELFF
cdr3_nt: TGCGCCAGCAGCTGGGACAGGGGGCGCGTTAACACCGGGGAGCTGTTTTTT

v_call: TRBV19
cdr3_length: 13
clone_size: few
j_call: TRBJ1-5
d_call: NA
cdr3_aa: CASSRGQGQPQHF
cdr3_nt: TGTGCCAGTAGTAGGGGGCAGGGGCAGCCCCAGCATTTT

v_call: TRBV18
cdr3_length: 13
clone_size: NA
j_call: TRBJ2-2
d_call: NA
cdr3_aa: CATQDQQGRELFF
cdr3_nt: TGTGCCACACAAGACCAACAGGGTCGGGAGCTGTTTTTT

v_call: TRBV19
cdr3_length: 15
clone_size: NA
j_call: TRBJ2-5
d_call: NA
cdr3_aa: CASSIPSTGRETQYF
cdr3_nt: TGTGCCAGTAGTATTCCCTCGACAGGGAGGGAGACCCAGTACTTC

v_call: TRBV10-2
cdr3_length: 14
clone_size: many
j_call: TRBJ1-2
d_call: TRBD1
cdr3_aa: CASKDRGGRYGYTF
cdr3_nt: TGCGCCAGCAAGGACAGGGGCGGTCGGTATGGCTACACCTTC

v_call: TRBV15
cdr3_length: 14
clone_size: many
j_call: TRBJ1-5
d_call: NA
cdr3_aa: CATSRDLGVQPQHF
cdr3_nt: TGTGCCACCAGCAGAGATCTAGGGGTTCAGCCCCAGCATTTT

v_call: TRBV2
cdr3_length: 14
clone_size: few
j_call: TRBJ1-1
d_call: TRBD1
cdr3_aa: CASRGDRVNTEAFF
cdr3_nt: TGTGCCAGCAGGGGGGACAGGGTAAACACTGAAGCTTTCTTT

v_call: TRBV2
cdr3_length: 16
clone_size: NA
j_call: TRBJ1-1
d_call: NA
cdr3_aa: CASSFDLGGRNTEAFF
cdr3_nt: TGTGCCAGCAGTTTTGATTTAGGGGGAAGGAACACTGAAGCTTTCTTT

v_call: TRBV10-3
cdr3_length: 14
clone_size: once
j_call: TRBJ1-1
d_call: NA
cdr3_aa: CASSYGDLNTEAFF
cdr3_nt: TGTGCCAGCAGTTACGGGGATTTGAACACTGAAGCTTTCTTT

v_call: TRBV6-5
cdr3_length: 16
clone_size: NA
j_call: TRBJ1-5
d_call: NA
cdr3_aa: CASSDIPMRGNQPQHF
cdr3_nt: TGTGCCAGCAGCGACATCCCAATGCGGGGCAATCAGCCCCAGCATTTT

v_call: TRBV7-9
cdr3_length: 13
clone_size: few
j_call: TRBJ1-1
d_call: NA
cdr3_aa: CASSVNSDSEAFF
cdr3_nt: TGTGCCAGCAGCGTCAATTCGGACAGCGAAGCTTTCTTT

v_call: TRBV5-1
cdr3_length: 15
clone_size: NA
j_call: TRBJ2-7
d_call: NA
cdr3_aa: CASSVYDPGMGEQYF
cdr3_nt: TGCGCCAGCAGCGTATACGACCCGGGGATGGGGGAGCAGTACTTC

v_call: TRBV24-1
cdr3_length: 12
clone_size: few
j_call: TRBJ2-7
d_call: NA
cdr3_aa: CATSAVRGEQYF
cdr3_nt: TGTGCCACCAGTGCCGTCAGGGGTGAGCAGTACTTC

v_call: TRBV10-3
cdr3_length: 14
clone_size: few
j_call: TRBJ2-7
d_call: NA
cdr3_aa: CAIGHNRVSYEQYF
cdr3_nt: TGTGCCATCGGCCACAACAGGGTGTCCTACGAGCAGTACTTC

v_call: TRBV10-2
cdr3_length: 15
clone_size: once
j_call: TRBJ2-5
d_call: TRBD1
cdr3_aa: CASSDQGTVIETQYF
cdr3_nt: TGCGCCAGCAGTGACCAGGGGACAGTTATAGAGACCCAGTACTTC

v_call: TRBV5-1
cdr3_length: 17
clone_size: NA
j_call: TRBJ2-5
d_call: TRBD2
cdr3_aa: CASSPGALAGVQETQYF
cdr3_nt: TGTGCCAGCAGCCCGGGGGCGCTAGCGGGGGTCCAAGAGACCCAGTACTTC

v_call: TRBV7-2
cdr3_length: 14
clone_size: NA
j_call: TRBJ2-5
d_call: TRBD2
cdr3_aa: CASSLRLARETQYF
cdr3_nt: TGTGCCAGCAGCTTACGACTAGCAAGGGAGACCCAGTACTTC

v_call: TRBV19
cdr3_length: 14
clone_size: many
j_call: TRBJ2-7
d_call: TRBD1
cdr3_aa: CASSTTGNSYEQYF
cdr3_nt: TGTGCCAGTAGTACGACAGGGAACTCCTACGAGCAGTACTTC